These 26 T cell receptor beta chains were all obtained from the same sample, sequenced in a study of T cell responses to AZD1222 COVID-19 vaccine. TCRdb's table, derived via immunoSEQ multiplex PCR, lists solely in-frame clones and lacks some. The sample shows 90,000 to 95,000 clones, about 91% of them seen only once. The material was peripheral blood, obtained on day 0 of AZD1222 vaccination. Source of these receptors: an adult in good health.

The chain carries TRBV5-1 and TRBJ2-7; 11 bases align to TRBD2. Germline V gene data show CDR1 as SGHRS and CDR2 as YFSETQ. With V trimmed by 4 bases and J by 2 bases, 5 bases remained unmatched. The CDR3 is 15 residues long. CDR3 in DNA: TGCGCCAGCAGCAGACTAGCGGGAAAAGCCTACGAGCAGTACTTC. Its protein is CASSRLAGKAYEQYF. The variable domain in full, with the rest retrieved from reference TRBV5-1 and TRBJ2-7, is KAGVTQTPRYLIKTRGQQVTLSCSPISGHRSVSWYQQTPGQGLQFLFEYFSETQRNKGNFPGRFSGRQFSNSRSEMNVSTLELGDSALYLCASSRLAGKAYEQYFGPGTRLTVT.

The chain joins TRBV29-1 to TRBJ2-1; D assignment may be TRBD1 or TRBD2 (5 bases each). The CDR3 runs to 12 residues. The V gene's germline CDR1 is SQVTM and CDR2 ANQGSEA. The germline V and J ends were trimmed by 4 bases and 3 bases, with 7 bases remaining between them. The DNA of the CDR3 is TGCAGCGTTGTGGGGGACTACAATGAGCAGTTCTTC. Protein product: CSVVGDYNEQFF.

The J gene is TRBJ1-2, the V gene TRBV6-2 or TRBV6-3; D perhaps matches TRBD1 (6 bases). The CDR3 is made up of 14 amino acids. Trimming took off 5 bases at V and 6 bases at J, with 16 bases between the two ends. CDR1 and CDR2 from the germline V gene are MNHEY and SVGEGT. The CDR3: CASSRRTDYDGYTF. The CDR3 nucleotides are TGTGCCAGCAGTCGGCGGACAGATTACGATGGCTACACCTTC.

This chain uses TRBV18 with TRBJ1-5; D is unclear. With 0 bases removed from V and 7 bases from J, the gap between germline ends came to 13 bases. The CDR3 extends over 15 amino acids. Germline CDR1 and CDR2: KGHSH and LQKENI. The CDR3 protein is CASSPPDRAFQPQHF. Here the CDR3 DNA reads TGTGCCAGCTCACCACCGGATAGGGCTTTCCAGCCCCAGCATTTT. Combining the CDR3 with reference TRBV18 and TRBJ1-5 gives the whole variable domain NAGVMQNPRHLVRRRGQEARLRCSPMKGHSHVYWYRQLPEEGLKFMVYLQKENIIDESGMPKERFSAEFPKEGPSILRIQQVVRGDSAAYFCASSPPDRAFQPQHFGDGTRLSIL.

This chain joins TRBV12-3 or TRBV12-4 and TRBJ1-2, with TRBD1 identical over 10 bases. The CDR3 loop spans 13 amino acids. The V segment lost 4 bases and the J segment 8 bases; nucleotides outside the gene matches: 4. The CDR3 protein is CASSSRDRGGYTF. In nucleotides, the CDR3 is TGTGCCAGCAGTTCCCGGGACAGGGGAGGCTACACCTTC.

This chain links TRBV7-2 with TRBJ2-4; 10 bases map to TRBD2. Germline trimming cut 5 bases from V and 9 bases from J; bases unmatched to any gene: 7. The germline gives CDR1 SGHTA, CDR2 FQGNSA. CDR3 length equals 14 residues. CDR3 sequence (DNA): TGTGCCAGCAGCGGGCTAGCGGGAGAGGGCATTCAGTACTTC. As protein: CASSGLAGEGIQYF.

V gene TRBV11-3 combines with J gene TRBJ1-1; 7 positions match TRBD1. Germline values: CDR1 SGHNT, CDR2 YENEEA. Germline trimming cut 1 base from V and 6 bases from J; bases unmatched to any gene: 8. The CDR3 is made up of 15 amino acids. CDR3 nucleotides: TGTGCCAGCAGCTTAGGTAAGGGGGCGCGGTCTGAAGCTTTCTTT. Amino acid sequence: CASSLGKGARSEAFF.

The rearrangement links TRBV6-5 to TRBJ1-6; 12 bases line up with TRBD1. V dropped 6 bases and J dropped 5; count of bases not matched to a gene: 2. CDR3 length: 15 residues. Germline V lookup: CDR1 MNHEY, CDR2 SVGAGI. The CDR3 is CASRGQGADNSPLHF. In nucleotides, the CDR3 is TGTGCCAGCAGGGGACAGGGGGCTGATAATTCACCCCTCCACTTT.

This chain links TRBV11-1 with TRBJ1-2; 9 nucleotides match TRBD1. The CDR3 consists of 15 residues. After removal of 0 bases from V and 3 bases from J, the junction contained 2 bases not matched to a gene. CDR1 is SGHAT, CDR2 FQDESV, per germline (reference sequence). The CDR3 DNA is TGTGCCAGCAGCTTAGCCGGGACAGGGTACTATGGCTACACCTTC. Encoded protein: CASSLAGTGYYGYTF.

The gene calls are TRBV7-3 and TRBJ2-1; 8 bases line up with TRBD2. The CDR3 extends over 12 amino acids. CDR1 is SGHTA and CDR2 is FQGTGA in the germline V gene. With 5 bases clipped from V and 10 bases from J, the junction kept 4 bases outside the gene matches. CDR3 sequence: CASSPLAGEQFF. CDR3 nucleotide sequence: TGTGCCAGCAGCCCCTTAGCGGGAGAGCAGTTCTTC.

This clone appeared once. The chain is built from TRBV4-2 and TRBJ1-2; D is perhaps TRBD1 (6 bases). Germline CDR1 reads LGHNA; CDR2 reads YNFKEQ. CDR3 length: 16 amino acids. Trimming removed 0 bases from V and 5 bases from J, with 16 bases in between. DNA of the CDR3: TGTGCCAGCAGCCAAGAGGTGGGGGGGCAAGGTTATGGCTACACCTTC. Its translation: CASSQEVGGQGYGYTF.

The rearrangement links TRBV2 to TRBJ1-2, with 8 bases that match TRBD1. The CDR3 is made up of 15 amino acids. J was trimmed by 7 bases and V by 5 bases; bases with no gene match: 12. Germline V CDR1 and CDR2: SNHLY, FYNNEI. The CDR3: CASSTQGGQASGYTF. CDR3 sequence (DNA): TGTGCCAGCAGTACACAAGGGGGACAGGCCTCTGGCTACACCTTC.

The rearrangement uses TRBV6-1 and TRBJ2-5; maybe TRBD1 (6 bases). The CDR3 consists of 14 residues. Trimming removed 3 bases from V and 5 bases from J, with 13 bases in between. Germline V gene lookup returns CDR1 MNHNS and CDR2 SASEGT. The CDR3 nucleotides are TGTGCCAGCAGTGACAGGGGCCAAGTGGAGACCCAGTACTTC. It yields the protein CASSDRGQVETQYF.

J is TRBJ1-3 and V is TRBV7-2; 7 bases match TRBD1. Germline V CDR1 and CDR2: SGHTA, FQGNSA. There are 15 residues in the CDR3. Unmatched junction bases numbered 3, after V lost 4 bases and J lost 0 bases. The CDR3 nucleotides are TGTGCCAGCAGCTCGCAGGGGGTCTCTGGAAACACCATATATTTT. Its protein is CASSSQGVSGNTIYF.

V gene TRBV19 combines with J gene TRBJ2-2; the D gene is possibly TRBD2 (5 bases). Per germline, CDR1 LNHDA and CDR2 SQIVND (reference sequence). The CDR3 runs 14 residues. Trimming stripped 1 base from V and 5 bases from J, with 8 bases between. CDR3 sequence (DNA): TGTGCCAGTAGTATAGGAGGGTGGACCGGGGAGCTGTTTTTT. It translates to CASSIGGWTGELFF.

V usage is TRBV29-1 and J usage is TRBJ1-1; D remains unclear. Trimming left V 2 bases short and J 1 base short, with 17 bases between. The CDR3 is 16 amino acids. The germline CDR1 and CDR2 sequences are SQVTM and ANQGSEA. The CDR3 DNA follows: TGCAGCGTTGAAACGGCAGGCCGGGCCTCGAACACTGAAGCTTTCTTT. Translating it yields CSVETAGRASNTEAFF.

J is TRBJ2-7 and V is TRBV5-1, with D unclear. The CDR3 runs 15 residues. V was cut by 6 bases and J by 0 bases, with 16 bases left in between. The V gene's germline CDR1 is SGHRS and CDR2 YFSETQ. The CDR3 sequence is CASTTTLQSSYEQYF. CDR3 sequence (DNA): TGCGCCAGCACCACGACACTCCAGAGCTCCTACGAGCAGTACTTC.

The chain has TRBV12-3 or TRBV12-4 and TRBJ1-6; 8 bases align to TRBD1. Unmatched junction bases numbered 0, after V lost 1 base and J lost 10 bases. The CDR3 runs 13 residues. CDR3 in DNA: TGTGCCAGCAGTTTAGACAGGGGGTCACCCCTCCACTTT. Residues: CASSLDRGSPLHF.

This chain uses TRBV19 with TRBJ1-4; 7 positions match TRBD1. The germline CDR1 and CDR2 sequences are LNHDA and SQIVND (reference sequence). The V segment lost 8 bases and the J segment 6 bases; nucleotides outside the gene matches: 9. The CDR3 extends over 14 amino acids. This chain's CDR3 is CASATGTAYEKLFF. CDR3 bases: TGTGCCAGTGCGACCGGGACAGCGTATGAAAAACTGTTTTTT. The entire variable domain, with the rest obtained from reference TRBV19 and TRBJ1-4, is as follows: DGGITQSPKYLFRKEGQNVTLSCEQNLNHDAMYWYRQDPGQGLRLIYYSQIVNDFQKGDIAEGYSVSREKKESFPLTVTSAQKNPTAFYLCASATGTAYEKLFFGSGTQLSVL.

V is TRBV7-2 and J is TRBJ1-1; the D is unclear. This CDR3 comprises 16 residues. The V gene's germline CDR1 is SGHTA and CDR2 FQGNSA. The V end was cut by 0 bases, the J end by 5 bases, with 16 bases between. The CDR3 sequence is CASSLARGSSWTEAFF. The CDR3, as DNA: TGTGCCAGCAGCTTAGCGCGGGGATCATCGTGGACTGAAGCTTTCTTT. Full variable domain (rest looked up from reference TRBV7-2 and TRBJ1-1): GAGVSQSPSNKVTEKGKDVELRCDPISGHTALYWYRQSLGQGLEFLIYFQGNSAPDKSGLPSDRFSAERTGGSVSTLTIQRTQQEDSAVYLCASSLARGSSWTEAFFGQGTRLTVV.

The chain has TRBV13 and TRBJ2-7, with 10 bases that match TRBD1. After removal of 7 bases from V and 3 bases from J, the junction contained 6 bases not matched to a gene. Per germline, CDR1 PRHDT and CDR2 FYEKMQ (reference sequence). This CDR3 has 14 amino acids. The DNA for the CDR3 is TGTGCCAGCACAAACCGGGACAGGGGCTACGAGCAGTACTTC. Amino acid sequence: CASTNRDRGYEQYF. The full variable domain, rest sourced from reference TRBV13 and TRBJ2-7, is AAGVIQSPRHLIKEKRETATLKCYPIPRHDTVYWYQQGPGQDPQFLISFYEKMQSDKGSIPDRFSAQQFSDYHSELNMSSLELGDSALYFCASTNRDRGYEQYFGPGTRLTVT.

The J gene is TRBJ1-3, the V gene TRBV18, with 7 bases identical to TRBD1. The trim removed 3 bases at V and 4 bases at J, leaving 3 bases unmatched. There are 14 residues in the CDR3. Germline V gene data show CDR1 as KGHSH and CDR2 as LQKENI. The CDR3 loop reads CASSPTGLGNTIYF. Here the CDR3 DNA reads TGTGCCAGCTCACCGACAGGGTTGGGAAACACCATATATTTT.

This chain connects TRBV5-4 to TRBJ2-5, with D possibly TRBD2 on 6 matching bases. The CDR3 covers 15 residues. The V end lost 5 bases, the J end lost 5 bases, and 19 bases lay between the germline ends. The germline CDR1 and CDR2 sequences are SGHNT and YYREEE (reference sequence). CDR3 loop: CASRVETSRVETQYF. The CDR3 DNA follows: TGTGCCAGCAGGGTTGAGACTAGTAGGGTCGAGACCCAGTACTTC.

The V call is TRBV5-1, the J call TRBJ1-1, with D possibly TRBD1 on 6 matching bases. The ends were cut back, 7 bases at V and 0 bases at J, with 13 bases in the middle. The germline CDR1 and CDR2 sequences are SGHRS and YFSETQ. This CDR3 contains 14 residues. In DNA, the CDR3 is TGCGCCAGCTCCCTCGACAGGATGAACACTGAAGCTTTCTTT. The encoded protein is CASSLDRMNTEAFF. Drawing the rest from reference TRBV5-1 and TRBJ1-1, the complete variable domain is KAGVTQTPRYLIKTRGQQVTLSCSPISGHRSVSWYQQTPGQGLQFLFEYFSETQRNKGNFPGRFSGRQFSNSRSEMNVSTLELGDSALYLCASSLDRMNTEAFFGQGTRLTVV.

The genes are TRBV30 and TRBJ1-5; D unresolved. This CDR3 has 13 amino acids. V gave up 2 bases and J gave up 7 bases, with 12 bases separating them. Germline CDR1 reads GTSNPN; CDR2 reads SVGIG (reference sequence). CDR3 protein: CAWSSREDQPQHF. In nucleotides, the CDR3 is TGTGCCTGGAGTAGTCGGGAGGACCAGCCCCAGCATTTT.

This clone has a single count. The chain employs TRBV10-3 and TRBJ2-3, with TRBD2 matching over 8 bases. The germline V gene encodes CDR1 ENHRY and CDR2 SYGVKD. The CDR3 runs 16 residues. Losses at the gene ends were 2 bases for V and 0 bases for J; bases not matched to a gene: 4. CDR3 amino acids: CAISERGGPSTDTQYF. Written as DNA, the CDR3 is TGTGCCATCAGTGAGCGCGGGGGGCCTAGCACAGATACGCAGTATTTT.